This T cell receptor (beta chain) was observed in a study of siplizumab effects on memory and regulatory T cells (dated by TCRdb to between 2019 and 2020). A note on the overall study: The study looked at the effect of siplizumab, an anti-CD2 antibody, on alloreactive T-cell subsets in allogeneic mixed lymphocyte reactions made from human PBMCs.

With regard to this clone: Its specific antigen is unknown. Per-base qualities were not stored, and no clone one base away is much larger.

Here V drops 4 bases and J drops 2 bases, and the junction holds 5 bases not matched to any gene. Spanning cysteine to phenylalanine, the CDR3 consists of 16 amino acids. This entry keeps only the CDR3 DNA: 48 bases, framed from base 1. For CDR1 and CDR2, the germline V gene lists SGHRS and YFSETQ. The library was obtained by the immunoSEQ multiplex PCR assay. Roughly 100,000 TCR templates per sample were assayed by the deep sequencing platform. Genomic DNA extracted from sorted T cells was used for TCRbeta CDR3 sequencing. The authors' analysis ran thus. The R programming language was used for clonal analysis of the TCRbeta CDR3 data. Alloreactive CD4+ and CD8+ clones were defined by comparing unstimulated samples with post-reaction CFSE-low samples. Alloreactive CD4+ clones were assigned to regulatory or non-regulatory origin by matching sequences to sorted unstimulated Treg and non-Treg repertoires. Entries here come from immuneACCESS through TCRdb and include only in-frame sequences with V and J called. Some clones fail to appear in such tables; in the studies checked, an unresolved V gene covers under half of the shortfall, and the cause of the remainder is unknown. V, J and clone size are those of that table, while D and trimming were read from the DNA. The sample table records more than 90,000 clones; 92% of these occur just once. The ten most abundant clones make up about 12% of the sample.

TCRbeta CDR3 sequencing was performed on sorted unstimulated T cells and on proliferating T cells recovered from mixed lymphocyte reactions. Fresh whole blood from about eleven HLA-typed healthy donors served as the source for isolating PBMCs. To map where alloreactive clones came from, unstimulated CD4+ non-regulatory T cells were FACS-sorted. The full study reports these points: Siplizumab significantly lowered the cumulative frequency of alloreactive sequences that could be traced to unstimulated CD4+ memory T cells. Among mappable alloreactive CD4+ clones, the Treg-derived fraction averaged around 63% with siplizumab versus about 25% in control reactions. Because sequences at frequencies below about 10^-5 were poorly captured, only a minor fraction of alloreactive clones could be mapped back to unstimulated subsets. A naive or memory phenotype could not be assigned to roughly 75-97% of proliferating CD4+ or CD8+ clones. Compared with memory T cells, unstimulated naive T cells appeared more diverse, and naive cells seemed to make a substantial contribution to the alloresponse. Whether proliferating Tregs from siplizumab cultures were suppressive was not functionally confirmed.

Sequencing was done on a sample of non-Treg CD4+ T cells sorted from blood. The cell subset or site label of this sample denotes: FACS-sorted unstimulated CD4+ non-regulatory T cells. This TCR derives from a human donor in good health. The chain is assembled from TRBV5-1 and TRBJ2-3, and 12 junctional nucleotides match TRBD2. The DNA is TGCGCCAGCAGCCATGGACTAGCGGGAACCACAGATACGCAGTATTTT. It specifies CASSHGLAGTTDTQYF.